One TCR beta chain is described in this entry. This CDR3 is 14 amino acids long. Looked up from germline, CDR1 is ENHRY and CDR2 is SYGVKD. V shed 10 bases, J shed 2 bases, and the junction held 7 bases outside the gene matches. This specimen belongs to a study of cytomegalovirus exposure and HLA in healthy donors. The assay was immunoSEQ multiplex PCR, and TCRdb's table has in-frame clones only and misses some. The sample includes 150,000 or so clones, around 84% of them seen just once. The receptor was derived from a human donor in good health. Sequencing was performed on PBMCs. The V and J genes are TRBV10-3 and TRBJ1-5; 8 bases fit TRBD1. The DNA of the CDR3 is TGTGCCACCAGGGGGCCCTCGGGCAATCAGCCCCAGCATTTT. Its translation: CATRGPSGNQPQHF.